The T cell receptor (beta chain) under discussion was sequenced for a study of cytomegalovirus exposure and HLA in healthy donors. In regard to this clone: Its antigen remains unidentified.

This PCR relied on a set of 60 Vbeta primers and 13 Jbeta primers. Here immunoSEQ multiplex PCR was the method, and the copy in TCRdb shows in-frame clones only, minus some. The sample yields approximately 200,000 clones, roughly 80% seen once. Study findings and constraints: In an earlier analysis, in under 700 donors, most V segments appeared productive either ~87% or ~30% of the time. The likely origin of a cluster of highly shared sequence variants was a sequencing artifact.

This CDR3 has 11 amino acids. Germline-derived CDR1 and CDR2 are LNHDA and SQIVND (reference sequence). The receptor was derived from a girl aged 2-15 years in good health and CMV-seronegative. Sample: PBMCs. This chain uses TRBV19 with TRBJ2-1; possible D gene TRBD2, 6 bases. The CDR3 is CAASSGDEQFF. CDR3 DNA sequence: TGTGCAGCCAGTAGCGGCGATGAGCAGTTCTTC.